This record concerns one T cell receptor beta chain sequence. This CDR3 contains 14 residues. V trimming: 2 bases; J trimming: 5 bases; junction bases outside the gene matches: 4. The germline gives CDR1 SNHLY, CDR2 FYNNEI. How the authors handled the data: Cell counts per sample came from amplifying reference gene primers. Profiled with immunoSEQ multiplex PCR; TCRdb holds only in-frame clones, not every one. V and J calls plus clone size are reproduced from that table; the DNA served to infer D and trimming. The sample gives about 290,000 clones, 85% of which show up once; around 4.5% is in the top ten. This sample was taken from a study of blood T cell repertoires in COVID-19. Study as a whole: Italy, Spain and the United States were the sources of the convalescent and acute COVID-19 samples. T cells, B-cell-depleted T cells, or PBMCs supplied cDNA or gDNA.

The V call is TRBV2, the J call TRBJ2-3; 7 bases are shared with TRBD2. Sequenced sample: peripheral blood. This TCR was recovered from a woman in her 50s with active or convalescent COVID-19. The CDR3 reads CASSERREKDTQYF. CDR3 DNA sequence: TGTGCCAGCAGTGAAAGGCGGGAGAAAGATACGCAGTATTTT.